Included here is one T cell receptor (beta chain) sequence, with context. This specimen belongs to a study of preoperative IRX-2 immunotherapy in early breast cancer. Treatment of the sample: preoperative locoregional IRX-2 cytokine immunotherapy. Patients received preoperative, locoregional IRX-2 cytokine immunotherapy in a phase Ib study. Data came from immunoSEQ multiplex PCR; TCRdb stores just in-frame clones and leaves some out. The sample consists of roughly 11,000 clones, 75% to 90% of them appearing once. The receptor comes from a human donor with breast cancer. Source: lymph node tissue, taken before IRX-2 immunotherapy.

The DNA for the CDR3 is TGTGCCAGCAGTTACCCGACAGGGACTACTTCCTATCCCCAGCATTTT. It translates to CASSYPTGTTSYPQHF. The chain employs TRBV6-8 and TRBJ1-5; 7 bases agree with TRBD1. CDR3 size: 16 residues. V was pared by 2 bases and J by 10 bases, with 14 bases of the junction left unmatched. Germline CDR1 and CDR2: MNHGY and SAAAGT.